These 17 T cell receptor beta chains were all obtained from the same sample, sequenced in a study of shared clonotypes between healthy human individuals. The data were produced by immunoSEQ multiplex PCR, yet TCRdb's version contains in-frame clones alone and is incomplete. The sample comprises about 2.4 million clones, approximately 92% of which are singletons, and roughly 0.13% rests with the top ten. The sequenced sample consisted of naive CD4+ T cells sorted from blood. The subset denotes: CD45RA+ positively selected. The origin of the receptors is a man younger than 30 in good health.

The V and J genes are TRBV5-1 and TRBJ1-3; TRBD1 might be the D (6 bases). The CDR3 loop spans 15 amino acids. Trimming took off 0 bases at V and 8 bases at J, with 15 bases between the two ends. CDR1 and CDR2 (germline): SGHRS, YFSETQ. The CDR3 region is CASSLDGGAGDTIYF. The CDR3 DNA reads TGCGCCAGCAGCTTGGATGGCGGGGCAGGGGACACCATATATTTT.

The rearrangement joins TRBV30 to TRBJ1-3; the D gene is possibly TRBD1 (5 bases). CDR1 is GTSNPN, CDR2 SVGIG, per germline (reference sequence). This CDR3 contains 16 residues. V lost 5 bases to trimming and J lost 4 bases, with 21 bases between them. The CDR3, as DNA: TGTGCCTGGCAAGTAAGGGGTTTATTGTCCGGAAACACCATATATTTT. Translation gives CAWQVRGLLSGNTIYF.

This chain uses TRBV6-5 with TRBJ2-7; 9 bases are a match to TRBD1. This CDR3 is 14 amino acids long. Germline V lookup: CDR1 MNHEY, CDR2 SVGAGI. With V trimmed by 4 bases and J by 10 bases, 11 bases remained unmatched. The CDR3 DNA reads TGTGCCAGCAGTTGGGCGGGACAGGGTAGGGAACAGTACTTC. It codes for CASSWAGQGREQYF.

The CDR3 loop reads CASSRGRTGENEKLFF. The CDR3 DNA is TGCGCCAGCAGCCGAGGTAGGACAGGGGAAAATGAAAAACTGTTTTTT. The V call is TRBV5-1, the J call TRBJ1-4; 9 nucleotides match TRBD1. This CDR3 has 16 amino acids. Germline V lookup: CDR1 SGHRS, CDR2 YFSETQ. Trimming removed 4 bases from V and 5 bases from J; junction bases left unmatched: 9.

This chain connects TRBV5-1 to TRBJ1-6, with D possibly being TRBD1 (5 bases). This CDR3 is built from 16 residues. Trimming cost V 1 base and J 9 bases, with 17 bases left between them. Germline V CDR1 and CDR2: SGHRS, YFSETQ. CDR3 in DNA: TGCGCCAGCAGCTTGTGGGGAGGGACGATTGGTTCACCCCTCCACTTT. Protein sequence: CASSLWGGTIGSPLHF.

J is TRBJ1-4 and V is TRBV2, with D unresolved. Germline assignment: CDR1 SNHLY and CDR2 FYNNEI. Between the trimmed V and J ends, which lost 6 bases and 6 bases, there was a span of 14 bases. This CDR3 has 14 amino acids. DNA of the CDR3: TGTGCCAGCAGCATTTCGGGGTGGGATGAAAAACTGTTTTTT. Residues: CASSISGWDEKLFF.

On this clone itself: In the same sample, other DNA sequences code for this CDR3. J is TRBJ2-3 and V is TRBV27; TRBD2 matches at 12 bases. This CDR3 has 15 amino acids. CDR1 MNHEY and CDR2 SMNVEV come from the germline V gene (reference sequence). V dropped 4 bases and J dropped 4; count of bases not matched to a gene: 3. The CDR3 DNA is TGTGCCAGCAGTTCTAGCGGGGGGGCCCCAGATACGCAGTATTTT. Its translation is CASSSSGGAPDTQYF.

CDR3 DNA sequence: TGTGCCAGCAGCTCAAACAGGGGGCGTGGGTCCTACGAGCAGTACTTC. Its protein product is CASSSNRGRGSYEQYF. J is TRBJ2-7 and V is TRBV11-2; TRBD1 aligns across 9 bases. This CDR3 is 16 amino acids long. V lost 4 bases, J lost 1 base, and 8 bases stayed unmatched. Germline CDR1 SGHAT, CDR2 FQNNGV.

This sequence joins TRBV7-9 and TRBJ2-2; 10 positions agree with TRBD1. Losses at the gene ends were 0 bases for V and 0 bases for J; bases not matched to a gene: 1. This CDR3 has 17 residues. Germline V gene lookup returns CDR1 SEHNR and CDR2 FQNEAQ (reference sequence). The CDR3 loop reads CASSLAGQGANTGELFF. The CDR3, as DNA: TGTGCCAGCAGCTTAGCTGGACAGGGGGCGAACACCGGGGAGCTGTTTTTT.

The genes are TRBV5-1 and TRBJ2-1, with D perhaps given as TRBD1 or TRBD2 (6 bases each). The germline V gene encodes CDR1 SGHRS and CDR2 YFSETQ. The CDR3 totals 14 residues. V lost 4 bases and J 4 bases, leaving 12 bases between the germline ends. CDR3 sequence (DNA): TGCGCCAGCAGCGGCGGGGACATTTACAATGAGCAGTTCTTC. It translates to CASSGGDIYNEQFF.

The chain employs TRBV18 and TRBJ2-6, with TRBD2 identical over 7 bases. Germline V gene lookup returns CDR1 KGHSH and CDR2 LQKENI. The trim removed 2 bases at V and 4 bases at J, leaving 8 bases unmatched. The CDR3 has 17 amino acids. Here the CDR3 reads CASSPREGMSGANVLTF. Written as DNA, the CDR3 is TGTGCCAGCTCACCAAGGGAGGGGATGTCCGGGGCCAACGTCCTGACTTTC.

DNA for the CDR3: TGCGCCAGCAGCCAAGATTGGGGGGCTAGCGGGAAAAGGTCCTACAATGAGCAGTTCTTC. It yields the protein CASSQDWGASGKRSYNEQFF. The genes are TRBV4-3 and TRBJ2-1, with 9 bases lining up with TRBD2. The CDR3 totals 20 residues. Germline CDR1 and CDR2: LGHNA and YSLEER. V dropped 0 bases and J dropped 1; count of bases not matched to a gene: 13.

Remarks on this clone: The identical CDR3 is also encoded by other nucleotide sequences in the sample. The V gene is TRBV15, the J gene TRBJ2-7, with TRBD1 matching over 7 bases. The germline V gene encodes CDR1 LNHNV and CDR2 YYDKDF (reference sequence). V dropped 0 bases and J dropped 0; count of bases not matched to a gene: 5. This CDR3 has 16 residues. The CDR3 DNA sequence: TGTGCCACCAGCAGAGATTTGGGACAGAGCTCCTACGAGCAGTACTTC. Protein product: CATSRDLGQSSYEQYF.

This chain links TRBV7-2 with TRBJ1-1; unclear D gene. Germline CDR1 reads SGHTA; CDR2 reads FQGNSA. V dropped 2 bases and J dropped 5 bases, with 6 bases sitting between them. The CDR3 has 12 amino acids. Here the CDR3 reads CASSLSSTEAFF. CDR3 nucleotides: TGTGCCAGCAGCTTAAGCTCGACTGAAGCTTTCTTT.

This rearrangement joins TRBV4-1 to TRBJ2-6; D is ambiguous. The CDR3 extends over 16 amino acids. The germline CDR1 and CDR2 sequences are MGHRA and YSYEKL. V gave up 4 bases and J gave up 0 bases, with 10 bases separating them. The CDR3 sequence: CASSLGLSSGANVLTF. The CDR3 coding sequence is TGCGCCAGCAGCCTCGGGCTGAGCTCTGGGGCCAACGTCCTGACTTTC.

Points on this clone: The identical CDR3 is also encoded by other nucleotide sequences in the sample. The V gene is TRBV2, the J gene TRBJ1-5; possible D gene TRBD1, 5 bases. From germline, CDR1 is SNHLY and CDR2 FYNNEI. Trimming shortened V by 1 base and J by 6 bases, and 7 bases separated the two germline ends. The CDR3 spans 13 residues. The CDR3 loop reads CASSEGGSQPQHF. Written as DNA, the CDR3 is TGTGCCAGCAGTGAAGGGGGCAGTCAGCCCCAGCATTTT.

V is TRBV19 and J is TRBJ1-2, with D maybe TRBD1 (5 bases). The CDR3 is made up of 15 amino acids. The germline V and J ends were trimmed by 2 bases and 0 bases, with 10 bases remaining between them. Germline-derived CDR1 and CDR2 are LNHDA and SQIVND (reference sequence). The CDR3 protein is CASSIPGRANYGYTF. In DNA form, the CDR3 reads TGTGCCAGTAGTATACCGGGGCGAGCTAACTATGGCTACACCTTC. Full variable domain (missing parts from reference TRBV19 and TRBJ1-2): DGGITQSPKYLFRKEGQNVTLSCEQNLNHDAMYWYRQDPGQGLRLIYYSQIVNDFQKGDIAEGYSVSREKKESFPLTVTSAQKNPTAFYLCASSIPGRANYGYTFGSGTRLTVV.